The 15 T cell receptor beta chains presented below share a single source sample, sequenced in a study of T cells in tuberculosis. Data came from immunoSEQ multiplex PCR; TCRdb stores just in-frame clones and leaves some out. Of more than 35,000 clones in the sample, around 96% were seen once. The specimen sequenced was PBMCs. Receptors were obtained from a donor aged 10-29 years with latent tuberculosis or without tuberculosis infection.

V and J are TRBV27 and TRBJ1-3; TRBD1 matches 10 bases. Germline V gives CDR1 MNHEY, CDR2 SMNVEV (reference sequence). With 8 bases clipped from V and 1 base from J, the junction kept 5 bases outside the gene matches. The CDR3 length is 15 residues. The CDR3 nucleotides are TGTGCCAGCCCCGGACAGGGGGGTTCTGGAAACACCATATATTTT. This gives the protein CASPGQGGSGNTIYF.

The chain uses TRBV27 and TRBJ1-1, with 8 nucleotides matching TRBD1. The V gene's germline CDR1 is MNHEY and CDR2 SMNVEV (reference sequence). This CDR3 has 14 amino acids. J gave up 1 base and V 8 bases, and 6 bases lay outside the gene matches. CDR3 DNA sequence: TGTGCCAGCGGCCTACAGGGGGGGAACACTGAAGCTTTCTTT. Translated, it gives CASGLQGGNTEAFF.

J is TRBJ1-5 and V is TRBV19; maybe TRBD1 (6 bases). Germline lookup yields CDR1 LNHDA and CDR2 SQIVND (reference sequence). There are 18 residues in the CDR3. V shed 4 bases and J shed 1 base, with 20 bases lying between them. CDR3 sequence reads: CASSTDPSGAASNQPQHF. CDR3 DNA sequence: TGTGCCAGTAGTACGGACCCCTCAGGGGCGGCAAGCAATCAGCCCCAGCATTTT.

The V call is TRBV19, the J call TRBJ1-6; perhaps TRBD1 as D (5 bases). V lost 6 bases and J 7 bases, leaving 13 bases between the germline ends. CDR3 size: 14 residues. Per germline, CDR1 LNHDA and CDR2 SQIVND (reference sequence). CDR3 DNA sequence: TGTGCCAGTAGAGGGGAGGCGGTAAATTCACCCCTCCACTTT. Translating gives CASRGEAVNSPLHF.

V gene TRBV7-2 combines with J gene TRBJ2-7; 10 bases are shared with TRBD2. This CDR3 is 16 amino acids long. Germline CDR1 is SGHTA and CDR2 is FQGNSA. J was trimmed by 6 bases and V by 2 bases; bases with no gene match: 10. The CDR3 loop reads CASSLWAGTSAREQYF. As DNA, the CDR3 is TGTGCCAGCAGCTTATGGGCCGGGACTAGCGCTCGCGAGCAGTACTTC.

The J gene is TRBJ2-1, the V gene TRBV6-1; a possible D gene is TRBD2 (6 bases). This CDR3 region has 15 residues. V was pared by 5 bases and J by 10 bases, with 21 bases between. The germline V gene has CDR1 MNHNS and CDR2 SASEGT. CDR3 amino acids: CASSPGVSEMGEQFF. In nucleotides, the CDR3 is TGTGCCAGCAGTCCGGGAGTTTCGGAGATGGGGGAGCAGTTCTTC.

CDR3 sequence: CASSFLQGRTEAFF. CDR3 coding DNA: TGTGCCAGCAGTTTCTTACAGGGTAGGACTGAAGCTTTCTTT. The chain couples TRBV27 to TRBJ1-1, with D perhaps TRBD1 (6 bases). This CDR3 spans 14 amino acids. CDR1 MNHEY and CDR2 SMNVEV come from the germline V gene (reference sequence). V lost 3 bases, J lost 5 bases, and 13 bases lay in between.

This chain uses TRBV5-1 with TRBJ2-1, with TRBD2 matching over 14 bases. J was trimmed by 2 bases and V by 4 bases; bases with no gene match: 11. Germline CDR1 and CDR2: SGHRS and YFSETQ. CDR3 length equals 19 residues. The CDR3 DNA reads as TGCGCCAGCAGCCCTTTACCGGGACTAGCGGGAGTCGCCTACAATGAGCAGTTCTTC. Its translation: CASSPLPGLAGVAYNEQFF.

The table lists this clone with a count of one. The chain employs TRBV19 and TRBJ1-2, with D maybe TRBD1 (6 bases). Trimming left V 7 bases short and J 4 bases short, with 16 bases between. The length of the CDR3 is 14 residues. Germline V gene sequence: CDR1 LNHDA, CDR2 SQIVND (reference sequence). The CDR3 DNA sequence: TGTGCCAGTACCCCGACAGGAACCGCCTATGGCTACACCTTC. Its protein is CASTPTGTAYGYTF.

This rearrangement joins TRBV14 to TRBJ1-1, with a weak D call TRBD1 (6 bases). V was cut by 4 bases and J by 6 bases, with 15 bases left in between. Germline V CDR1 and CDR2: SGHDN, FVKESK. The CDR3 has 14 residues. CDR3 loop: CASSPRGGSAEAFF. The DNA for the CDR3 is TGTGCCAGCAGCCCCCGGGGGGGCAGCGCTGAAGCTTTCTTT.

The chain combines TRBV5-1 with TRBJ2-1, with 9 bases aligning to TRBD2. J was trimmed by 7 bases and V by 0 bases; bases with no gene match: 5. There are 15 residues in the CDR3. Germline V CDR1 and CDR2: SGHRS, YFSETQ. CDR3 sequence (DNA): TGCGCCAGCAGCTTGGATAGCGGGAGAAATAATGAGCAGTTCTTC. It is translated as CASSLDSGRNNEQFF.

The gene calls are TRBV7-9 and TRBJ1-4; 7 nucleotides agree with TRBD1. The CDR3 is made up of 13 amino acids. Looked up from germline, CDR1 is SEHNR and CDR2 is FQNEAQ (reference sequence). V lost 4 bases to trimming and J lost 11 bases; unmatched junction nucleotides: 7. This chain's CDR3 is CASSSTGTGKLFF. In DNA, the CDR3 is TGTGCCAGCAGCTCGACAGGGACGGGGAAACTGTTTTTT.

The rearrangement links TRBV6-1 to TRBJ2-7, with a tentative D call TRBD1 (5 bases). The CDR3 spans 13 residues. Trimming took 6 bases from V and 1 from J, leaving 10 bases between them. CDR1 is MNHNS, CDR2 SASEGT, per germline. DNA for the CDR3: TGTGCCAGCAGGGCCCAGGGTTCCTACGAGCAGTACTTC. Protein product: CASRAQGSYEQYF.

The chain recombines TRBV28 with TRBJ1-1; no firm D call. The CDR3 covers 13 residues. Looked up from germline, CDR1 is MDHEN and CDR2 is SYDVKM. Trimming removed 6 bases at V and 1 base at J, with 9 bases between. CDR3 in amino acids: CASRTDPNTEAFF. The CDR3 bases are TGTGCCAGCAGGACTGACCCGAACACTGAAGCTTTCTTT.

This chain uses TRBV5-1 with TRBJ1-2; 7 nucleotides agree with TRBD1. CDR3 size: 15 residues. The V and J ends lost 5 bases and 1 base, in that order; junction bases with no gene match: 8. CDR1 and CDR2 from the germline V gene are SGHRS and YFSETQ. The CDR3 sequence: CASREGGSGNYGYTF. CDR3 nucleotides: TGCGCCAGCAGGGAAGGGGGCTCCGGTAACTATGGCTACACCTTC.